This record concerns one T cell receptor beta chain sequence. By share, this clonotype ranks as medium-sized (0.01 to 0.1%). Its antigen is currently not known. It has no much larger one-base neighbor in the sample; base qualities were not kept. The CDR3 sequence holds 15 residues, the cysteine and phenylalanine included. Just CDR3 DNA is preserved here, 45 bases in frame from base 1. Trimming at the junction amounts to 2 bases on V and 7 bases on J, and the germline ends lie 18 bases apart. Total RNA was extracted from the cultured T cells using TRIzol reagent. TCRbeta libraries were amplified from RNA using 5' rapid amplification of cDNA ends (5'RACE). Library concentration and integrity were checked with Qubit, an Agilent instrument, and quantitative PCR before sequencing. Sequencing of qualified libraries was performed on Illumina HiSeq or MiSeq by a commercial service provider. On the study's bioinformatics: TCR sequences in each sample were identified with MiXCR version 1.8.2. For a clone to count as qualified, its CDR3 had to be longer than four amino acids, its nucleotide length had to be in-frame, and the clone could not contain a stop codon. A read containing the complete CDR3 structure was defined as an effective read. Expanded clones were validated by RT-PCR with 24 Vbeta primers, GeneScan spectratyping, and Sanger sequencing. The public reads were reprocessed in TCRdb via fastp at Q25 and MiXCR, keeping in-frame beta chains. Identical CDR3 protein sequences are pooled into one entry, listed with their most common genes and DNA. The V and J calls were not made by the authors but by TCRdb's processing. Across this sample there are roughly 15,000 distinct CDR3 sequences, with over 30% seen only once. Nearly 9.5% of the sample comes from the top ten.

CD3+ T cells were first rested overnight at roughly 2.7 million cells/mL in RPMI 1640 without fetal bovine serum. Following the manufacturer's instructions, MACS immunomagnetic beads were used to pull CD3+ T cells out of the PBMCs. The record originates from a study of T cell repertoires and leukemia-associated antigens (dated by TCRdb to the late 2010s). Concerning the study at large: Each sample yielded about 5.1 to 7 million read pairs and 3.3 to 5.0 million effective reads, around 15 million effective reads overall. In vitro peptide stimulation of healthy T cells was used with the aim of identifying the antigen recognized by a TCR Vbeta21 clone previously found in CML patients.

Findings and caveats that apply to the study as a whole: Across the four groups, there were no significant differences in the numbers of Vbeta genes (approximately 60), Jbeta genes (roughly 15), VDJ rearrangements, or unique CDR3s. Direct testing of the expanded clones' antigen specificity and function was not done, and further investigation was required.

Recombination connected TRBV12-3 or TRBV12-4 to TRBJ2-7; matching of 6 bases hints at TRBD1 as the D gene. The sample taken for sequencing was CD3+ T cells sorted from blood and cultured. The source is a female donor in good health. DNA sequence: TGTGCCAGCAGTTTATTCGCAGGGGAAAGTGGGGAGCAGTACTTC. This gives the protein CASSLFAGESGEQYF.